The entry that follows covers one T cell receptor beta chain sequence. Its binding antigen is unknown. No clone much larger than this one lies a single base away; base qualities are absent. These data originate in a study of CD8 T cell repertoires and HIV-1 epitope variants (dated by TCRdb to the early 2020s). For the study in its entirety: T cells were stimulated in separate culture wells with each of twenty-five peptides representing autologous and known Gag and Nef epitope variants. The control conditions were a CMV, EBV and flu peptide pool, the Ebola AY9 epitope as a negative control, and a well with no peptide. A total of about 87 T cell cultures were run, with each culture condition done in triplicate except for one peptide, which was done in duplicate. A 1M T cell aliquot was kept as an uncultured baseline condition, separate from the approximately 83 T cell cultures. Cultures ran for 10 days in IMDM with gentamicin, with half-media changes on days 3 and 7 adding IL-2, IL-7 and IL-15. The epitopes tested covered three Gag epitope families plus Nef HW9 and YT9. Using the EasySep Human T Cell Enrichment Kit, T cells were enriched and then co-cultured with an equal number of autologous T cell-negative cells acting as antigen-presenting cells.

Sequencing of TCR beta CDR3 regions was done on the immunoSEQ platform at survey depth. The QIAamp DNA micro kit was used to extract genomic DNA from every cultured and uncultured CD8+ T cell population. For the original study's pipeline: Samples with fewer than 5,000 productive reads were excluded, resulting in the removal of about 6% of the 75 HIV peptide-stimulated cultures. A MANAFEST web app trimmed sequences to CDR3 and removed nonproductive sequences, CDR3s under 5 amino acids, and those not starting C or ending F/W. To count as antigen-specific, a clonotype had to be expanded in at least 2 of 3 replicates compared with the no-peptide control at FDR 0.01, and only within one epitope family. Specific clonotypes also needed at least fivefold higher frequency than in wells stimulated with peptides from other epitope families. TCRdb limited this immuneACCESS table to in-frame rearrangements with V and J called. A share of clones is missing; checked studies link under half to unresolved V genes, and the rest is unexplained. That table furnishes V, J and clone size, whereas the DNA furnished D and trimming. In this sample the table shows roughly 5,000 clones, around 66% of which occur a single time. Of the sample, more than 35% is held by the ten largest clones.

The EasySep Human CD8+ T Cell Enrichment Kit was used on day 10 to isolate CD8+ T cells from every culture. Summary of the overall study and its limitations: Eight to ten antigen-specific TCR beta clonotypes were identified, and about 6 of them appeared cross-reactive for autologous or known escape epitope variants. A few clonotypes recognized the Nef KF9 family and one the HW9 family, with no responses to the TAALDMSHF plasma variant. Only TCR beta chains were identified by the assay, and proliferation to antigen, not T cell function or cytokine profile, was indicated.

The CDR3 contains 14 residues, cysteine and phenylalanine counted. Only the CDR3 part of the read is kept: 42 bases, read in frame from the first base. In the germline V gene, CDR1 corresponds to SGHDT and CDR2 to YYEEEE. V is clipped by 3 bases and J by 1 base, and the sequence between their germline boundaries is 10 bases long. Sequenced sample: cultured CD8+ T cells derived from PBMCs. The TCR originated in a male donor with HIV. This sequence uses TRBV5-6 and TRBJ1-1; the D gene is possibly TRBD1, with 5 bases matching. The CDR3 reads as follows: CASSWGVRNTEAFF. The bases are TGTGCCAGCAGCTGGGGGGTAAGGAACACTGAAGCTTTCTTT. Reference TRBV5-6 and TRBJ1-1 proteins supply the regions before and after the CDR3; the full variable domain is: DAGVTQSPTHLIKTRGQQVTLRCSPKSGHDTVSWYQQALGQGPQFIFQYYEEEERQRGNFPDRFSGHQFPNYSSELNVNALLLGDSALYLCASSWGVRNTEAFFGQGTRLTVV.